Described below is a single T cell receptor (beta chain) sequence and its context. Its antigen is not identified. These data originate in a study of blood T cells in healthy people across ages. Study conclusions and caveats: Older individuals had lower TCR beta diversity per million T cells (the decline was roughly linear). The diversity estimates, figures obtained from one million T cells, were considered underestimates. Among long-lived donors, naive CD4+ cells were more numerous and diversity higher than in aged donors.

V lost 3 bases to trimming and J lost 0 bases, with 8 bases between them. The CDR3 sequence is 14 residues long. Germline CDR1 LGHDT, CDR2 YNNKEL (reference sequence). The second PCR ran roughly 6 to 11 cycles with a sample-barcoded 5' primer and J-beta primers. Via MiXCR, TCRdb re-called the 5' RACE reads, giving one row per CDR3 protein. The top ten clones hold approximately 7.7% of a sample with some 1.5 million distinct CDR3 sequences, about 28% of them seen once. Healthy Russian Caucasian donors spanned ages roughly 6 to 100 years. The V call is TRBV3-1, the J call TRBJ1-2; tentatively, D is TRBD1 (5 bases). The TCR sequence derives from a woman aged 30 to 39 in good health. Sequencing was done on a sample of blood. The DNA of the CDR3 is TGTGCCAGCAGCCACAGGGTCTCTAACTATGGCTACACCTTC. Translated, it gives CASSHRVSNYGYTF.